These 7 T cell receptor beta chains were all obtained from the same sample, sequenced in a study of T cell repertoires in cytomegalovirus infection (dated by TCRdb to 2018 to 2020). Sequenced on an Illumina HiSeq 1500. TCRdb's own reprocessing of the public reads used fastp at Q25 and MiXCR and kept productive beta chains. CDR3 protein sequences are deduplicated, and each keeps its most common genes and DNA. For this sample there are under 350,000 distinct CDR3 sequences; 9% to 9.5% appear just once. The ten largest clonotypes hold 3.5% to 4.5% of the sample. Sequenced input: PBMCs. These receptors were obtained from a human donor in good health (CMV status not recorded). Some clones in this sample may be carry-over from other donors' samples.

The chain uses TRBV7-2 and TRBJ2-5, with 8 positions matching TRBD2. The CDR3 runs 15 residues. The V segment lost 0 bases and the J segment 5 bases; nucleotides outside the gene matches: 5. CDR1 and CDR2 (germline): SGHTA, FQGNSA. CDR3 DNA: TGTGCCAGCAGCTTAGCTACCGGGGGGGGGGAGACCCAGTACTTC. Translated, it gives CASSLATGGGETQYF.

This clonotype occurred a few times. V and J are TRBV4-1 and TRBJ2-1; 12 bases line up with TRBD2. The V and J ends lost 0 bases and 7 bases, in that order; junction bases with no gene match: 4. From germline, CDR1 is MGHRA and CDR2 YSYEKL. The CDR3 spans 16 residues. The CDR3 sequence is CASSQDPSGRVNEQFF. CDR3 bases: TGCGCCAGCAGCCAAGATCCTAGCGGGAGGGTTAATGAGCAGTTCTTC.

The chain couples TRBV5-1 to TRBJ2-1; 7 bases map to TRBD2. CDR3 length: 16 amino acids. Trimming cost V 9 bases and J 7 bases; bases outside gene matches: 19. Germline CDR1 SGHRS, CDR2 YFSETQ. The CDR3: CATSPSGEIGKNEQFF. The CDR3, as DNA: TGCGCCACCTCCCCCAGCGGGGAGATTGGGAAAAATGAGCAGTTCTTC.

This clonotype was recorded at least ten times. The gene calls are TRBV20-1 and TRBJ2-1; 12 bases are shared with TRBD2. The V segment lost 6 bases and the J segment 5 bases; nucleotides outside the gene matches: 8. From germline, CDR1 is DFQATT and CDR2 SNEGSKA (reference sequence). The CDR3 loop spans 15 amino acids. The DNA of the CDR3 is TGCAGTGCGAACCTAGCGGGGGGGCCCAACAATGAGCAGTTCTTC. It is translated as CSANLAGGPNNEQFF.

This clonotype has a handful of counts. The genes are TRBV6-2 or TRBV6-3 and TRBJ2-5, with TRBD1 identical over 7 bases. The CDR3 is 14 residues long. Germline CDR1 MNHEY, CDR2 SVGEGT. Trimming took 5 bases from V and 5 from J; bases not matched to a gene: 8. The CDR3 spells CASSPQQGTETQYF. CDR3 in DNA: TGTGCCAGCAGTCCCCAACAGGGGACGGAGACCCAGTACTTC.

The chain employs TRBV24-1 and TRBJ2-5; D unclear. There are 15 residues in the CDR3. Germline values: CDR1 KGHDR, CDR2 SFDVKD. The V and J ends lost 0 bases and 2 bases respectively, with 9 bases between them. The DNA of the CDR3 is TGTGCCACCAGTGATTTGAAGGGCACGCAAGAGACCCAGTACTTC. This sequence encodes CATSDLKGTQETQYF.

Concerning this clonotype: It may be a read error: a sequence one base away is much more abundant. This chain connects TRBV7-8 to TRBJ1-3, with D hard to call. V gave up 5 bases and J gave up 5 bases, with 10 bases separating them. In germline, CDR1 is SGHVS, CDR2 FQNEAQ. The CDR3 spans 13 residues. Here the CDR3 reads CASSPRDRNTIYF. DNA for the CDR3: TGTGCCAGCAGCCCCCGAGATCGAAACACCATATATTTT. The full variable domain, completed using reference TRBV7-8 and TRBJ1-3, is GAGVSQSPRYKVAKRGQDVALRCDPISGHVSLFWYQQALGQGPEFLTYFQNEAQLDKSGLPSDRFFAERPEGSVSTLKIQRTQQEDSAVYLCASSPRDRNTIYFGEGSWLTVV.